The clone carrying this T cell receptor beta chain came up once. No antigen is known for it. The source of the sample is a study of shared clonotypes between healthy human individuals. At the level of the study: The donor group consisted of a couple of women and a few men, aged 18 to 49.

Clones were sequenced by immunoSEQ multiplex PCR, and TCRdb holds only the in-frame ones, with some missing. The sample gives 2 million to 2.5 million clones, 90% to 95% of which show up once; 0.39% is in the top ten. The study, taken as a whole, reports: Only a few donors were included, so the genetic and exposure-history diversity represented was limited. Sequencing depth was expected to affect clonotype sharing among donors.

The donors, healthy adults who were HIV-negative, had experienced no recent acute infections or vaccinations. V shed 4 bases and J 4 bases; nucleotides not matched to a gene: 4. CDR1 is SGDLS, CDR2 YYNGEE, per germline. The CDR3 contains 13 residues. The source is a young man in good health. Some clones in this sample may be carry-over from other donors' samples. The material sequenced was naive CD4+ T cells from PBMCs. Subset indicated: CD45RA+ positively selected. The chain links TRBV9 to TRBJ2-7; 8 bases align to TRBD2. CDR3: CASSLAGGYEQYF. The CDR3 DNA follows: TGTGCCAGCAGCCTGGCGGGAGGTTACGAGCAGTACTTC.